This T cell receptor (beta chain) originates from a study of blood T cell repertoires in COVID-19. The data were produced by immunoSEQ multiplex PCR, yet TCRdb's version contains in-frame clones alone and is incomplete. Here the sample spans about 440,000 clones, roughly 88% being singletons. The clonotype was recovered from a woman in her forties or fifties with COVID-19, enrolled during active disease. Material: peripheral blood.

The CDR3 bases are TGTGCCAGCAGTCGTCTCAGGGAAGCAGAAGCTTTCTTT. Its translation: CASSRLREAEAFF. The chain recombines TRBV2 with TRBJ1-1; maybe TRBD1 (5 bases). The CDR3 runs 13 residues. From germline, CDR1 is SNHLY and CDR2 FYNNEI. With 5 bases removed from V and 8 bases from J, the gap between germline ends came to 15 bases.